These T cell receptor beta chains were read from a single sample in a study of blood T cells in healthy people across ages. TCRdb recomputed calls from the 5' RACE reads with MiXCR, one row per CDR3 protein. This table holds around 990,000 distinct CDR3 sequences, approximately 25% found once. This sample also belongs to another study, concerning T cells of mothers and their children.

The material sequenced was blood. These TCRs come from a girl aged 2 to 10 in good health. CDR3s include the opening cysteine and the closing phenylalanine or tryptophan. The D gene is left open where the match is weak. Clone size is not always given. Where it is, it says once, few, many or a class for expanded clones.

TRBJ2-7 | TRBV10-3 | . | many | TGTGCCATCAGTGAGTGGCAGGCCTACGAGCAGTACTTC | CAISEWQAYEQYF
TRBJ2-3 | TRBV5-1 | TRBD2 | . | TGCGCCAGCAGCGGAAGTAGCGGGGGATACGATACGCAGTATTTT | CASSGSSGGYDTQYF
TRBJ2-1 | TRBV3-1 | . | . | TGTGCCAGCAGCCAAGTTATTACGGGAACTCGCAATGAGCAGTTCTTC | CASSQVITGTRNEQFF
TRBJ2-1 | TRBV6-6 | . | few | TGTGCCAGCAGTTATGAGCTCCAGGGGGGATACAATGAGCAGTTCTTC | CASSYELQGGYNEQFF
TRBJ2-2 | TRBV20-1 | . | few | TGCAGTGCTAGACGGGACAACCCGCCCGGGGAGCTGTTTTTT | CSARRDNPPGELFF
TRBJ1-4 | TRBV29-1 | . | . | TGCAGCGGGGGGAAGGCTAATGAAAAACTGTTTTTT | CSGGKANEKLFF
TRBJ2-2 | TRBV29-1 | TRBD1 | . | TGCAGCGTTGAGGGGACAGGGTCTGCCGGGGAGCTGTTTTTT | CSVEGTGSAGELFF
TRBJ2-6 | TRBV6-6 | . | . | TGTGCCAGCAGAACGACAGCTGGGGCCGACGTCCTGACTTTC | CASRTTAGADVLTF
TRBJ2-1 | TRBV29-1 | TRBD2 | . | TGCAGCGTTGAGGGACTAGCGGGGGCCAACAAGTTCTTC | CSVEGLAGANKFF
TRBJ1-2 | TRBV12-3/TRBV12-4 | . | . | TGTGCCAGCAGTTTCGGCCAAGCGGTCGGCTACACCTTC | CASSFGQAVGYTF
TRBJ2-3 | TRBV18 | . | . | TGTGCCAGCTCACCGGACCACACAGATACGCAGTATTTT | CASSPDHTDTQYF
TRBJ1-4 | TRBV6-2/TRBV6-3 | . | few | TGTGCCAGCAGTTCCTCCGTTCGGCAACAGGGAAGGAATGAAAAACTGTTTTTT | CASSSSVRQQGRNEKLFF
TRBJ2-2 | TRBV29-1 | . | . | TGCAGCTCTCCGGGTTCTACCGGGGAGCTGTTTTTT | CSSPGSTGELFF
TRBJ1-3 | TRBV7-9 | . | once | TGTGCCAGCAGCTTGGGACGGACCGACTCTGGAAACACCATATATTTT | CASSLGRTDSGNTIYF
TRBJ2-5 | TRBV2 | . | . | TGTGCCAGCAGTGATCAGGTCTACCAAGAGACCCAGTACTTC | CASSDQVYQETQYF
TRBJ2-5 | TRBV20-1 | TRBD2 | . | TGCAGTGCTCGACTAGCGGTTACCCAAGAGACCCAGTACTTC | CSARLAVTQETQYF
TRBJ2-5 | TRBV6-1 | . | . | TGTGCCAGCAGCCGACCATCCAGGTCCCCTGAGAAGGAGACCCAGTACTTC | CASSRPSRSPEKETQYF
TRBJ2-1 | TRBV27 | . | few | TGTGCCAGCAGTTTAGGCAGGTTAGATGAGCAGTTCTTC | CASSLGRLDEQFF
TRBJ2-5 | TRBV5-5 | . | . | TGTGCCAGCAGCTTGGAACAGGGAACCCAGTACTTC | CASSLEQGTQYF
TRBJ2-5 | TRBV7-6 | . | few | TGTGCTAGCAGCTTAGGTCCCGAGCGCGCACAAGAGACCCAGTACTTC | CASSLGPERAQETQYF
TRBJ2-7 | TRBV7-9 | . | few | TGTGCCAGCAGCTTAGTTTCAGACAGTAAGAAGCAGTACTTC | CASSLVSDSKKQYF
TRBJ2-5 | TRBV20-1 | . | few | TGCAGTGCTAGACCGATTAACCCAACAGGGTCTCCAGGCCCCCAGGTGACCCAGTACTTC | CSARPINPTGSPGPQVTQYF
TRBJ1-1 | TRBV6-2/TRBV6-3 | . | . | TGTGCCAGCGCACGAGACTACACTGAAGCTTTCTTT | CASARDYTEAFF
TRBJ1-4 | TRBV7-9 | . | . | TGTGCCAGCAGCCGGGCTCATAATGAAAAACTGTTTTTT | CASSRAHNEKLFF
TRBJ1-4 | TRBV7-2 | . | . | TGTGCCAGCAGCGACCCTGGTTCAACTAATGAAAAACTGTTTTTT | CASSDPGSTNEKLFF
TRBJ2-6 | TRBV4-1 | . | . | TGCGCCAGCAGCAGGGAGCCGCCCACGATCTCTGGGGCCAACGTCCTGACTTTC | CASSREPPTISGANVLTF
TRBJ2-7 | TRBV7-2 | TRBD1 | few | TGTGCCAGCAGCTCCCTGGACAGGTTCCACGAGCAGTACTTC | CASSSLDRFHEQYF
TRBJ2-5 | TRBV7-8 | . | few | TGTGCCAGCGGGAGATTTATCCAAGAGACCCAGTACTTC | CASGRFIQETQYF
TRBJ2-1 | TRBV5-1 | TRBD2 | few | TGCGCCAGCAGCTCCGTAACTAGCGGGTACAATGAGCAGTTCTTC | CASSSVTSGYNEQFF
TRBJ2-2 | TRBV20-1 | . | few | TGCAGTGCTAGTTTCAGGAAGACCGGGGAGCTGTTTTTT | CSASFRKTGELFF
TRBJ1-1 | TRBV7-2 | . | few | TGTGCCAGCACCCATGGATCCACAGCTGAAGCTTTCTTT | CASTHGSTAEAFF
TRBJ1-4 | TRBV6-6 | . | few | TGTGCCAGCAGTTATCCAGGGAATAATGAAAAACTGTTTTTT | CASSYPGNNEKLFF
TRBJ1-1 | TRBV28 | . | . | TGTGCCAGCAAAGCGTATAAACAGCTGAACACTGAAGCTTTCTTT | CASKAYKQLNTEAFF
TRBJ1-5 | TRBV5-5 | TRBD1 | . | TGTGCCAGCAGCCAGGGGGACAGGGGGCGAGATCAGCCCCAGCATTTT | CASSQGDRGRDQPQHF
TRBJ2-1 | TRBV25-1 | . | few | TGTGCCAGCAGGGGTGCATATGAGCAGTTCTTC | CASRGAYEQFF
TRBJ2-1 | TRBV7-3 | . | . | TGTGCCAGCAGCTTTAACAGGGACCAGCAGTTCTTC | CASSFNRDQQFF
TRBJ2-7 | TRBV12-3/TRBV12-4 | . | . | TGTGCCAGCAGTTTTTCGGCAGGGGACCCTGGCGAGCAGTACTTC | CASSFSAGDPGEQYF
TRBJ2-7 | TRBV14 | . | few | TGTGCCAGCAGCCATATGGAGCGGTCTCCCTACGAGCAGTACTTC | CASSHMERSPYEQYF
TRBJ1-5 | TRBV4-2 | . | many | TGTGCCAGCAGCCAAGAGTCAGGGGTCAATCAGCCCCAGCATTTT | CASSQESGVNQPQHF
TRBJ2-1 | TRBV29-1 | . | few | TGCAGCGTTCAAAAGAATGAGCAGTTCTTC | CSVQKNEQFF
TRBJ2-7 | TRBV3-1 | TRBD2 | . | TGTGCCAGCAGCCAAGATATGCTAGCGGGAAACTACGAGCAGTACTTC | CASSQDMLAGNYEQYF
TRBJ2-7 | TRBV7-9 | TRBD1 | . | TGTGCCAGCAGCGAAGAAAAAGGGACAGTTTACGAGCAGTACTTC | CASSEEKGTVYEQYF
TRBJ2-1 | TRBV7-9 | TRBD2 | . | TGTGCCAGCAGCTTAGGCGGGAGAGTATATGAGCAGTTCTTC | CASSLGGRVYEQFF
TRBJ2-5 | TRBV7-2 | TRBD2 | once | TGTGCCAGCAGCCCAGGACTAGCGGGAGTCCCCCAGTACTTC | CASSPGLAGVPQYF
TRBJ1-1 | TRBV6-2/TRBV6-3 | . | few | TGTGCCAGCAGTTACATGGACAGGAACACTGAAGCTTTCTTT | CASSYMDRNTEAFF
TRBJ1-4 | TRBV6-1 | . | . | TGTGCCAGCAGTGTTAGGGAAAAACTGTTTTTT | CASSVREKLFF
TRBJ2-1 | TRBV14 | . | few | TGTGCCAGCAGCCAGAGACCAGGACCCTCCTACAATGAGCAGTTCTTC | CASSQRPGPSYNEQFF
TRBJ2-3 | TRBV20-1 | . | . | TGCGTCCTTCGGGGTGAAAGCACAGATACGCAGTATTTT | CVLRGESTDTQYF
TRBJ2-1 | TRBV11-2 | . | . | TGTGCCAGCAGCTCCGGGGAAACCTACAATGAGCAGTTCTTC | CASSSGETYNEQFF
TRBJ1-2 | TRBV25-1 | . | few | TGTGCCAGCAGTGAATTCGAGAAAAACTATGGCTACACCTTC | CASSEFEKNYGYTF
TRBJ1-1 | TRBV7-2 | . | . | TGTGCCAGCAGCCTTCACACTGAAGCTTTCTTT | CASSLHTEAFF
TRBJ2-5 | TRBV11-1 | TRBD1 | . | TGTGCCAGCAGCCCGGGACAGGGAACACAAGAGACCCAGTACTTC | CASSPGQGTQETQYF
TRBJ2-1 | TRBV4-1 | TRBD1 | few | TGCGCCAGCAGCCCCGCGAAGGGGGCCGGTGAGCAGTTCTTC | CASSPAKGAGEQFF